This T cell receptor beta chain was recorded in a study of T cells expressing NK-cell markers. Study in general: Most of the eight sequenced donors tested HCMV-seropositive; one tested seronegative. The study, taken as a whole, reports: Where several donors were concerned, these clonotypes also led the CD3+CD56-NKG2C+ fraction.

Of note for this clonotype: Its target is unknown.

The CDR3 is 15 residues long. Libraries used 5'RACE template switching adding universal primer site and UMIs. TCRdb re-called the 5' RACE reads, yielding one record per CDR3 amino acid sequence without DNA. The specimen's table records 500,000 or so distinct CDR3 sequences. Sequenced: blood T cells: a sorted CD56 or NKG2C T cell subset, CD4+ or CD8+ T cells, or bulk PBMC T cells (not recorded which). V usage is TRBV12-3 or TRBV12-4 and J usage is TRBJ1-5. This receptor was identified in a man between 18 and 35 years old in good health. This CDR3 is CASSSPGGPDQPQHF.